The following is a TCR beta chain sequence with its context. The data derive from a study of cytomegalovirus exposure and HLA in healthy donors. Study information: Earlier, 150 million to 200 million T cells were analyzed, and 90 million to 120 million unique TCR beta sequences were found among them.

Primers: 60 Vbeta forward and 13 Jbeta reverse. Sequencing was performed with immunoSEQ multiplex PCR; in TCRdb, only in-frame clones are kept and a portion is missing. The sample shows 95,000 to 150,000 clones, 75% to 85% of them seen only once. The CDR3 covers 14 residues. Germline CDR1 and CDR2: MDHEN and SYDVKM. V shed 8 bases, J shed 7 bases, and the junction held 7 bases outside the gene matches. This rearrangement joins TRBV28 to TRBJ2-1, with 11 bases fitting TRBD2. The sample comprised PBMCs. The sequence was obtained from a female donor in good health and CMV-seropositive. For the CDR3, the DNA is TGTGCCAGCCGTAGCGGGGGGGATTTGAATGAGCAGTTCTTC. Translating gives CASRSGGDLNEQFF.